This is a list of T cell receptor beta chains from one sample in a study of tumor-infiltrating lymphocytes in primary liver carcinoma. TCRdb reanalysed the multiplex PCR reads using MiXCR and keeps one entry per CDR3 protein. Of roughly 120,000 distinct CDR3 sequences detected, around 70% appear once; the ten largest clones hold more than 7%. Sequenced input: tumor-adjacent normal liver tissue. These receptors came from a woman aged 60-75 years with primary liver carcinoma and hepatitis B virus infection. Each CDR3 is given with its conserved first and last residue. The listing skips clone size in some rows; elsewhere it reads once, few, many or a size class.

- TRBV6-6 CVSSHGPRDGYDYTF
- TRBV11-3 CASDSGLRGRVTDGYTF
- TRBV11-2 CASSSFSTSTDTQHF
- TRBV29-1 CSVETGGTNTGELFF
once TRBV28 CASSAPVNGKLFF
- TRBV14 CASSQEPTNTQYF
- TRBV11-2 CARCSSGSSNTGELFF
many TRBV29-1 CSVSGDSPDTQYF
many TRBV14 CASSDLSGETQYF
once TRBV6-6 CTTQSGRDYF
few TRBV5-1 CASSLGATNNEQFF
many TRBV5-1 CASSLRTGRADTQYF
- TRBV28 CPSLGASGKLHNEQFF
- TRBV28 CASSLGWGYQPQHF
many TRBV29-1 CSVSPSNTEAFF
once TRBV11-3 CASSLSQGGRAGYNGQFF
- TRBV12-3/TRBV12-4 CASSYREGGGKTQYF
- TRBV13 CARSLGVGGSGYTF
many TRBV10-3 CAISETNQPQHF
few TRBV29-1 CSGGTGRPYNEQFF
- TRBV11-1 CASSLGYQVDSYNKQLF
few TRBV20-1 CSALLGQHDQPQHF
- TRBV6-2/TRBV6-3 CVSSRGYTGELFF
many TRBV30 CAWNQGRGTEAFF
- TRBV11-2 CASSFGGVLARYTQYF
- TRBV6-1 CACSGNLGSGNTIYF